The present entry profiles one T cell receptor beta chain with its context. The entry originates in a study of blood T cell repertoires in COVID-19. About the research overall: Researchers got acute and convalescent COVID-19 samples from the United States, Italy and Spain. PBMCs, B-cell-depleted T cells, or T cells provided the cDNA or gDNA that made up the material.

Here immunoSEQ multiplex PCR was the method, and the copy in TCRdb shows in-frame clones only, minus some. The repertoire has more than 90,000 clones, approximately 88% of them found once; the top ten carry 0.7% to 1%. The CDR3 contains 16 residues. V was pared by 8 bases and J by 4 bases, with 12 bases of the junction left unmatched. CDR1 and CDR2 from the germline V gene are LNHNV and YYDKDF (reference sequence). The genes are TRBV15 and TRBJ2-3; TRBD1 aligns across 10 bases. This TCR was sampled from a woman aged 70-85 years with acute or convalescent COVID-19. What was sequenced was peripheral blood. In nucleotides, the CDR3 is TGTGCCACCTCCGGGACAGGGGCGCGGAAATCAGATACGCAGTATTTT. This translates into CATSGTGARKSDTQYF.